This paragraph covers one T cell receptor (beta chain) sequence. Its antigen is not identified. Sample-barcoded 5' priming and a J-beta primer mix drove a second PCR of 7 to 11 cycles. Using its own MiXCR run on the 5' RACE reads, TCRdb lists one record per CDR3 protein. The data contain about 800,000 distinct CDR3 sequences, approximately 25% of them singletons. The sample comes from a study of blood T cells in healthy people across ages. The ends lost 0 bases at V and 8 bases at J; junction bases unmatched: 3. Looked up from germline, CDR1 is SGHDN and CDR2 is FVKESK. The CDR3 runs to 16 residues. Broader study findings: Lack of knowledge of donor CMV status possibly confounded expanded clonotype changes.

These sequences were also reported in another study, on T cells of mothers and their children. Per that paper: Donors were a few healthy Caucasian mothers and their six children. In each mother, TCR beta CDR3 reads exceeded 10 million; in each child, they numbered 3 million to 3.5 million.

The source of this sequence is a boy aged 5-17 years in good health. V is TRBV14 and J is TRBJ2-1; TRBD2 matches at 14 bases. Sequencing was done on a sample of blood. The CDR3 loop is CASSQEGLAGADEQFF. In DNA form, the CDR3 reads TGTGCCAGCAGCCAAGAGGGACTAGCGGGGGCCGATGAGCAGTTCTTC.